This is a list of T cell receptor beta chains from one sample in a study of T cells in Graves' hyperthyroidism and ophthalmopathy. TCRdb re-called the multiplex PCR reads through MiXCR, storing one row per CDR3 protein. This table holds roughly 710,000 distinct CDR3 sequences, about 35% found once. The sequenced sample consisted of blood. Source of these receptors: a woman in her 40s with Graves' hyperthyroidism. CDR3s include the opening cysteine and the closing phenylalanine or tryptophan. The D gene is left open where the match is weak. Clone size appears in some rows only: once, few, many, or a class for an expanded clone.

V: TRBV4-1
size: few
J: TRBJ1-1
D: -
DNA: TGCGCCAGCAGCCAAGGACTGGGGTCGAGAGAAGCTTTCTTT
CDR3: CASSQGLGSREAFF

V: TRBV5-5
size: many
J: TRBJ1-3
D: -
DNA: TGTGCCAGCAGCCAACAACAGGGTGGAAACACCATATATTTT
CDR3: CASSQQQGGNTIYF

V: TRBV7-9
size: many
J: TRBJ1-1
D: -
DNA: TGTGCCAGCAGCTCCCAAATAGACACTGAAGCTTTCTTT
CDR3: CASSSQIDTEAFF

V: TRBV10-1
size: many
J: TRBJ2-2
D: -
DNA: TGCGCCAGCAGTTTACAGGCCCCTAACACCGGGGAGCTGTTTTTT
CDR3: CASSLQAPNTGELFF

V: TRBV19
size: many
J: TRBJ1-1
D: TRBD1
DNA: TGTGCCAGTAGTAGGGACAGGGGAGTGAACACTGAAGCTTTCTTT
CDR3: CASSRDRGVNTEAFF

V: TRBV9
size: few
J: TRBJ1-4
D: -
DNA: TGTGCCAGCAGCCTCCAGGGTTCCCCCGGGGAAAAACTGTTTTTT
CDR3: CASSLQGSPGEKLFF

V: TRBV29-1
size: many
J: TRBJ1-1
D: TRBD1
DNA: TGCAGCGTTACCCGACAGGGGGACACTGAAGCTTTCTTT
CDR3: CSVTRQGDTEAFF

V: TRBV7-2
size: -
J: TRBJ1-5
D: -
DNA: TGTGCCAGCAGCTTATCATCAGGGCGCGGCAATCAGCCCCAGCATTTT
CDR3: CASSLSSGRGNQPQHF

V: TRBV10-3
size: many
J: TRBJ2-2
D: TRBD2
DNA: TGTGCCATCAGTGAGTCAACGGGAGGGCCACTCGGGGAGCTGTTTTTT
CDR3: CAISESTGGPLGELFF

V: TRBV12-3/TRBV12-4
size: few
J: TRBJ1-1
D: -
DNA: TGTGCCAGCAACGTCCGATCGACAGTTGAAGCTTTCTTT
CDR3: CASNVRSTVEAFF

V: TRBV19
size: many
J: TRBJ1-2
D: -
DNA: TGTGCCAGTAGTATCGACACAATAGCTAACTATGGCTACACCTTC
CDR3: CASSIDTIANYGYTF

V: TRBV5-4
size: few
J: TRBJ2-5
D: TRBD2
DNA: TGTGCCAGCAGCTTGGGCCCAGCGGGGCATCAAGAGACCCAGTACTTC
CDR3: CASSLGPAGHQETQYF

V: TRBV29-1
size: -
J: TRBJ1-2
D: TRBD1
DNA: TGCAGCGCGCTAACAGGGGGCGACTATGGCTACACCTTC
CDR3: CSALTGGDYGYTF

V: TRBV7-3
size: -
J: TRBJ2-5
D: -
DNA: TGTGCCAGCAGCTTATTCTTGCGGTACCAAGAGACCCAGTACTTC
CDR3: CASSLFLRYQETQYF